Below are 2 T cell receptor beta chains sequenced from a single sample in a study of beta chain features in type 1 diabetes. TCRB transcripts that were expressed got sequenced, as all of the isolated RNA had been reverse transcribed. Assay: immunoSEQ multiplex PCR; the TCRdb copy retains only in-frame clones and omits some. This table holds 95,000 to 150,000 clones, roughly 15% found once. These receptors lack a known antigen. Whole-study findings and limits: When Type 1 diabetes patients were examined, their TCRB CDR3s proved moderately but significantly shorter in all four CD4+ subsets.

The sequencing input was central memory CD4+ T cells from blood. The receptors shown here come from a man younger than 40 with type 1 diabetes.

The rearrangement uses TRBV18 and TRBJ2-1; D is unclear. CDR1 and CDR2 from the germline V gene are KGHSH and LQKENI. V lost 2 bases, J lost 5 bases, and 7 bases lay in between. CDR3 length: 13 residues. The CDR3 region has the DNA TGTGCCAGCTCACCAGTCTCAAACAATGAGCAGTTCTTC. The encoded protein is CASSPVSNNEQFF.

The V gene is TRBV30, the J gene TRBJ1-6; D perhaps matches TRBD1 (5 bases). V lost 3 bases and J 7 bases, leaving 13 bases between the germline ends. This CDR3 contains 14 residues. Germline V gene lookup returns CDR1 GTSNPN and CDR2 SVGIG (reference sequence). In nucleotides, the CDR3 is TGTGCCTGGAGCGTCGGAGGGGAAAATTCACCCCTCCACTTT. It translates to CAWSVGGENSPLHF.